Presented here are 8 T cell receptor beta chains from one specimen sequenced in a study of breast tumors, draining lymph nodes, adjacent tissues. Breast cancer patients provided tissue from their axillary draining lymph nodes. A single record per CDR3 protein comes from TCRdb applying MiXCR to the multiplex PCR reads. Here the sample spans 200,000 to 300,000 distinct CDR3 sequences, around 30% being singletons. Material for sequencing was axillary lymph node tissue. The source of these receptors is a female donor with breast cancer. Some clones in this sample may be carry-over from other donors' samples.

This clonotype showed up many times. The rearrangement uses TRBV4-2 and TRBJ2-7; the match to TRBD1 covers 7 bases. V lost 1 base, J lost 0 bases, and 6 bases stayed unmatched. This CDR3 comprises 16 residues. Germline CDR1 and CDR2: LGHNA and YNFKEQ. The CDR3 region has the DNA TGTGCCAGCAGCCAAGCCAGAGGGGGCCTCTCCTACGAGCAGTACTTC. Translation: CASSQARGGLSYEQYF.

There are many counts of this clonotype. V usage is TRBV5-8 and J usage is TRBJ2-2, with TRBD1 as a possible D gene (5 bases). This CDR3 spans 16 amino acids. The ends were cut back, 0 bases at V and 1 base at J, with 10 bases in the middle. Per germline, CDR1 SGHTS and CDR2 YDEGEE. The CDR3 nucleotides are TGTGCCAGCAGCTTGGATCTTGGACAGAACACCGGGGAGCTGTTTTTT. Protein product: CASSLDLGQNTGELFF.

This clonotype occurred many times. The chain combines TRBV5-1 with TRBJ1-2, with D hard to call. Germline loops: CDR1 SGHRS, CDR2 YFSETQ. The CDR3 runs 12 residues. The ends were cut back, 2 bases at V and 6 bases at J, with 8 bases in the middle. The DNA for the CDR3 is TGCGCCAGCAGCTTCGCAGAGCATGGCTACACCTTC. It is translated as CASSFAEHGYTF.

To note about this clonotype: This may stem from a read error, because a much larger clone lies one nucleotide away. The chain has TRBV20-1 and TRBJ2-1; 11 nucleotides align to TRBD2. CDR1 and CDR2 from the germline V gene are DFQATT and SNEGSKA (reference sequence). This CDR3 has 15 amino acids. Losses at the gene ends were 5 bases for V and 6 bases for J; bases not matched to a gene: 9. The CDR3, as DNA: TGCAGTGCTTCCCTACTAGCGGGGGCCTCCAATGAGCAGTTCTTC. This translates into CSASLLAGASNEQFF.

This clonotype was seen a few times. The genes are TRBV6-5 and TRBJ2-1, with D tentatively TRBD1 or TRBD2 (5 bases each). Germline CDR1 reads MNHEY; CDR2 reads SVGAGI. Deletions cut 5 bases from V and 11 bases from J, with 16 bases between. The CDR3 length is 13 residues. For the CDR3, the DNA is TGTGCCAGCAGTCACGAGGGGCGGGCCAAGCAGTTCTTC. It translates to CASSHEGRAKQFF.

Ten or more counts support this clonotype. The V call is TRBV5-1, the J call TRBJ2-2; the match to TRBD2 covers 8 bases. Germline-derived CDR1 and CDR2 are SGHRS and YFSETQ. Trimming cost V 6 bases and J 1 base; bases outside gene matches: 5. The CDR3 extends over 15 amino acids. The CDR3 coding sequence is TGCGCCAGCATGTCGGGAGGGCAGAACACCGGGGAGCTGTTTTTT. This codes for CASMSGGQNTGELFF.

This clonotype was recorded many times. This chain links TRBV19 with TRBJ1-2, with D unclear. The CDR3 is 15 amino acids. Deletions cut 5 bases from V and 1 base from J, with 14 bases between. The germline CDR1 and CDR2 sequences are LNHDA and SQIVND (reference sequence). The CDR3 loop is CASSDPTRFNYGYTF. In DNA form, the CDR3 reads TGTGCCAGTAGTGATCCGACAAGGTTTAACTATGGCTACACCTTC.

With regard to this clonotype: A much larger clone lies one base from this, so it may be a read error. The chain recombines TRBV5-1 with TRBJ2-1, with D possibly matching TRBD1 (6 bases). The CDR3 covers 14 residues. Germline-derived CDR1 and CDR2 are SGHRS and YFSETQ. The CDR3, as DNA: TGCGCCAGCAGTTCCGGACAGATTGGCAATGAGCAGTCCTTC. Translation gives CASSSGQIGNEQSF.